The 20 T cell receptor beta chains below come from one sample, sequenced in a study of shared clonotypes between healthy human individuals. TCRdb's table, derived via immunoSEQ multiplex PCR, lists solely in-frame clones and lacks some. Altogether roughly 1,000,000 clones are present, approximately 80% being singletons, with the ten largest covering roughly 0.55%. Sequencing was done on a sample of memory CD4+ T cells from PBMCs. Documented subset: CD45RA-negative fraction. Every receptor here comes from a man between 18 and 29 years old in good health. Some clones in this sample may be carry-over from other donors' samples.

J is TRBJ2-3 and V is TRBV5-1; 8 bases match TRBD2. V shed 7 bases and J 4 bases; nucleotides not matched to a gene: 5. The CDR3 is 13 residues long. Looked up from germline, CDR1 is SGHRS and CDR2 is YFSETQ. The CDR3 here is CASWAGGSDTQYF. The CDR3 bases are TGCGCCAGCTGGGCGGGAGGTTCAGATACGCAGTATTTT.

The chain combines TRBV7-9 with TRBJ2-6; D unclear. The V gene's germline CDR1 is SEHNR and CDR2 FQNEAQ (reference sequence). The CDR3 is 15 residues long. Trimming cost V 1 base and J 0 bases, with 4 bases left between them. CDR3: CASSLESSGANVLTF. CDR3 bases: TGTGCCAGCAGCTTAGAGAGCTCTGGGGCCAACGTCCTGACTTTC.

This clone was detected once. The genes are TRBV28 and TRBJ1-1, with unresolved D. Trimming removed 3 bases at V and 1 base at J, with 6 bases between. The CDR3 covers 13 residues. CDR1 is MDHEN, CDR2 SYDVKM, per germline. The CDR3 spells CASSFSGNTEAFF. CDR3 bases: TGTGCCAGCAGTTTTTCGGGGAACACTGAAGCTTTCTTT.

The V call is TRBV7-9, the J call TRBJ2-5, with TRBD1 as a possible D gene (5 bases). Per the germline V gene, CDR1 is SEHNR and CDR2 is FQNEAQ (reference sequence). The CDR3 runs 14 residues. The germline V and J ends were trimmed by 4 bases and 2 bases, with 11 bases remaining between them. CDR3 amino acids: CASSYIKGQETQYF. As DNA, the CDR3 is TGTGCCAGCAGCTACATAAAGGGGCAAGAGACCCAGTACTTC.

As DNA, the CDR3 is TGTGCCAGCTCACCGACAGCGCTCGGGAAGAATGAAAAACTGTTTTTT. The encoded protein is CASSPTALGKNEKLFF. V usage is TRBV18 and J usage is TRBJ1-4; D possibly corresponds to TRBD1 (5 bases). CDR1 KGHSH and CDR2 LQKENI come from the germline V gene. The CDR3 contains 16 residues. Between the trimmed V and J ends, which lost 3 bases and 5 bases, there was a span of 16 bases.

The chain is built from TRBV7-7 and TRBJ2-1; TRBD2 agrees at 7 bases. There are 15 residues in the CDR3. J was trimmed by 0 bases and V by 1 base; bases with no gene match: 0. Germline V gene lookup returns CDR1 SSHAT and CDR2 FNYEAQ (reference sequence). The DNA of the CDR3 is TGTGCCAGCAGCTTAGGGGGGGGCTCCTACAATGAGCAGTTCTTC. This gives the protein CASSLGGGSYNEQFF.

A single count supports this clone. This chain joins TRBV7-3 and TRBJ2-2; no clear D gene. Germline V gene data show CDR1 as SGHTA and CDR2 as FQGTGA. CDR3 size: 13 residues. V lost 1 base to trimming and J lost 4 bases, with 4 bases between them. The CDR3 reads CASSLIATGELFF. The CDR3 DNA reads TGTGCCAGCAGCTTAATAGCCACCGGGGAGCTGTTTTTT.

V is TRBV7-9 and J is TRBJ1-1; D uncertain. The CDR3 totals 14 residues. V was trimmed by 1 base and J by 3 bases, leaving 9 bases between them. From germline, CDR1 is SEHNR and CDR2 FQNEAQ (reference sequence). CDR3 nucleotides: TGTGCCAGCAGCTTAGGGGGATGGGACACTGAAGCTTTCTTT. Protein: CASSLGGWDTEAFF.

This clone was seen only once. The V gene is TRBV6-1, the J gene TRBJ2-3, with D perhaps TRBD1 or TRBD2 (5 bases each). The V gene's germline CDR1 is MNHNS and CDR2 SASEGT. The CDR3 consists of 18 residues. V lost 0 bases and J lost 0, with 16 bases in between. The CDR3 protein is CASSEAGWWDRSTDTQYF. The CDR3 DNA reads as TGTGCCAGCAGTGAAGCCGGTTGGTGGGACCGGAGCACAGATACGCAGTATTTT.

The V call is TRBV7-8, the J call TRBJ1-4; TRBD1 matches 7 bases. The germline gives CDR1 SGHVS, CDR2 FQNEAQ. J lost 8 bases, V lost 0 bases, and 6 bases had no gene match. This CDR3 is built from 15 residues. The CDR3 bases are TGTGCCAGCAGCTTAGCGTCAGGGGGTAGCGAAAAACTGTTTTTT. Translation gives CASSLASGGSEKLFF.

The chain is built from TRBV6-5 and TRBJ1-4; D gene ambiguous. V lost 6 bases and J lost 5, with 16 bases in between. The CDR3 is 15 amino acids. CDR1 is MNHEY, CDR2 SVGAGI, per germline. CDR3 DNA sequence: TGTGCCAGCAGACCGACCGGGAGGGAGAATGAAAAACTGTTTTTT. It codes for CASRPTGRENEKLFF.

This clone was recorded many times. The genes are TRBV19 and TRBJ1-1; TRBD1 matches at 9 bases. The CDR3 has 13 residues. The germline CDR1 and CDR2 sequences are LNHDA and SQIVND (reference sequence). The trim removed 8 bases at V and 5 bases at J, leaving 6 bases unmatched. CDR3 sequence reads: CASGTGMATEAFF. The CDR3 nucleotides are TGTGCCAGTGGGACAGGGATGGCTACTGAAGCTTTCTTT.

In this sample, this clone turned up a few times. The rearrangement joins TRBV2 to TRBJ2-2, with D maybe TRBD1 (6 bases). V shed 7 bases and J shed 2 bases, with 11 bases lying between them. This CDR3 region has 14 residues. The germline V gene encodes CDR1 SNHLY and CDR2 FYNNEI. CDR3: CASIRTVNTGELFF. In DNA form, the CDR3 reads TGTGCCAGCATCCGGACAGTTAACACCGGGGAGCTGTTTTTT.

The chain joins TRBV6-5 to TRBJ2-7, with a weak D call TRBD1 (6 bases). Germline values: CDR1 MNHEY, CDR2 SVGAGI. V was shortened by 8 bases and J by 2 bases, with 19 bases between the two germline ends. CDR3 length: 15 amino acids. CDR3 loop: CASGGVTGKTYEQYF. CDR3 nucleotide sequence: TGTGCCAGCGGAGGTGTCACAGGGAAAACCTACGAGCAGTACTTC.

This clone was counted only a few times. The chain employs TRBV27 and TRBJ2-3; the D call may be TRBD1 or TRBD2 (6 bases each). V was cut by 5 bases and J by 1 base, with 16 bases left in between. The CDR3 spans 16 residues. Germline V gene lookup returns CDR1 MNHEY and CDR2 SMNVEV (reference sequence). The chain's CDR3 is CASSPLTGARTDTQYF. For the CDR3, the DNA is TGTGCCAGCAGTCCCTTGACGGGGGCGCGCACAGATACGCAGTATTTT.

This clone was counted once. In DNA form, the CDR3 reads TGTGCCAGCTCGGATGAGCAGTTCTTC. As protein: CASSDEQFF. The genes are TRBV28 and TRBJ2-1; D ambiguous. The CDR3 loop spans 9 amino acids. Trimming took off 8 bases at V and 8 bases at J, with 4 bases between the two ends. CDR1 is MDHEN, CDR2 SYDVKM, per germline.

The chain links TRBV29-1 to TRBJ2-2; TRBD1 is a possible D gene (5 bases). V was trimmed by 7 bases and J by 2 bases, leaving 11 bases between them. Germline V gives CDR1 SQVTM, CDR2 ANQGSEA. The length of the CDR3 is 13 residues. The CDR3 protein is CSGNQGNTGELFF. For the CDR3, the DNA is TGCAGCGGTAACCAGGGTAACACCGGGGAGCTGTTTTTT.

The chain is built from TRBV7-3 and TRBJ2-7, with D possibly matching TRBD1 (6 bases). This CDR3 has 14 amino acids. Germline assignment: CDR1 SGHTA and CDR2 FQGTGA. Trimming removed 1 base at V and 5 bases at J, with 12 bases between. The CDR3 coding sequence is TGTGCCAGCAGCTTAAGGTGGGGGCTTAACGAGCAGTACTTC. It is translated as CASSLRWGLNEQYF.

The chain uses TRBV7-3 and TRBJ2-4; the match to TRBD1 covers 9 bases. The J segment lost 9 bases and the V segment lost 4 bases, leaving 7 bases of the junction unmatched. In germline, CDR1 is SGHTA, CDR2 FQGTGA. CDR3 length: 14 residues. CDR3 protein: CASSSDRGSRIQYF. The DNA for the CDR3 is TGTGCCAGCAGCTCCGACAGGGGGTCTCGCATTCAGTACTTC. Supplemented by reference TRBV7-3 and TRBJ2-4, the full variable domain reads GAGVSQTPSNKVTEKGKYVELRCDPISGHTALYWYRQSLGQGPEFLIYFQGTGAADDSGLPNDRFFAVRPEGSVSTLKIQRTERGDSAVYLCASSSDRGSRIQYFGAGTRLSVL.

The chain links TRBV28 to TRBJ2-1; 7 nucleotides match TRBD2. The V gene end was trimmed by 6 bases and the J gene end by 0 bases; junction bases not matched to a gene: 8. This CDR3 contains 16 residues. Germline assignment: CDR1 MDHEN and CDR2 SYDVKM. This chain's CDR3 is CASRASGALSYNEQFF. The DNA for the CDR3 is TGTGCCAGCAGGGCAAGCGGGGCCCTCTCCTACAATGAGCAGTTCTTC. The full variable domain, its missing parts supplied by reference TRBV28 and TRBJ2-1, is DVKVTQSSRYLVKRTGEKVFLECVQDMDHENMFWYRQDPGLGLRLIYFSYDVKMKEKGDIPEGYSVSREKKERFSLILESASTNQTSMYLCASRASGALSYNEQFFGPGTRLTVL.